This T cell receptor beta chain was profiled in a study of blood T cells in healthy people across ages. General study points: Older age coincided with a roughly linear decline in TCR beta diversity per million T cells.

About this clonotype itself: Its target is unknown.

Through a sample-barcoded 5' primer and a J-beta primer mix, a second PCR was run for about 6 to 12 cycles. TCRdb passed the 5' RACE reads through MiXCR, listing each CDR3 protein once. The top ten hold roughly 7.9% of the sample, which has around 1.5 million distinct CDR3 sequences, around 42% seen once. V lost 6 bases and J lost 4; bases outside the gene matches: 9. The V gene's germline CDR1 is MDHEN and CDR2 SYDVKM. The CDR3 is 14 amino acids. The sequence derives from a woman younger than 30 in good health. The sequenced material came from blood. V is TRBV28 and J is TRBJ2-7; 7 positions agree with TRBD1. CDR3 nucleotide sequence: TGTGCCAGCAGACACTACAGGGGTTGGTACGAGCAGTACTTC. This sequence encodes CASRHYRGWYEQYF. The complete variable domain, with remaining parts taken from reference TRBV28 and TRBJ2-7, reads DVKVTQSSRYLVKRTGEKVFLECVQDMDHENMFWYRQDPGLGLRLIYFSYDVKMKEKGDIPEGYSVSREKKERFSLILESASTNQTSMYLCASRHYRGWYEQYFGPGTRLTVT.